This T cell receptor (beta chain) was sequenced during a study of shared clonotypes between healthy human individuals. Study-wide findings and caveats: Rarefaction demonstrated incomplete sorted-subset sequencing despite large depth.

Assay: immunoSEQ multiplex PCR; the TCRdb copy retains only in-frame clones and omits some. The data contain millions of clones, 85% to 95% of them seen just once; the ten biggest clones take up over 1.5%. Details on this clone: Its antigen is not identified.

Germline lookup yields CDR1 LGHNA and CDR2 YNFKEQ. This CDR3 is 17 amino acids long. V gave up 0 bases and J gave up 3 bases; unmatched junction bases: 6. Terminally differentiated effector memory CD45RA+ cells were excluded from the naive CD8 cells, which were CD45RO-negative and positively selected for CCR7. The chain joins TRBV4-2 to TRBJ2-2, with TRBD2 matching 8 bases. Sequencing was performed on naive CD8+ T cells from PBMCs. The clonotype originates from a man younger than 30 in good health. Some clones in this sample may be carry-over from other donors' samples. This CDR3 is CASSQDPGGDYTGELFF. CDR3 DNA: TGTGCCAGCAGCCAAGATCCCGGGGGGGATTACACCGGGGAGCTGTTTTTT.